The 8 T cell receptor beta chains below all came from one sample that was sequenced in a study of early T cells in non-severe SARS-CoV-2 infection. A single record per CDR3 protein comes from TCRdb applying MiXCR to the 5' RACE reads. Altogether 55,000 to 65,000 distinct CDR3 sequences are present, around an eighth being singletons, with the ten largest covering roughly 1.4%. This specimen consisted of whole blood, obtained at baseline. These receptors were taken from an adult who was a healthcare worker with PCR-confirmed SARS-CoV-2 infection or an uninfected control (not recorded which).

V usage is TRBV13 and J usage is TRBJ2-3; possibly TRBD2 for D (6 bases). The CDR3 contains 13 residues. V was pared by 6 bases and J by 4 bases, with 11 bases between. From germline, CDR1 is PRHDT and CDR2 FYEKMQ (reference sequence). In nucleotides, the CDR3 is TGTGCCAGCAGACGCGGGGTAGCAGATACGCAGTATTTT. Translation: CASRRGVADTQYF. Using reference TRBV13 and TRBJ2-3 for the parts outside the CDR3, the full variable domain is AAGVIQSPRHLIKEKRETATLKCYPIPRHDTVYWYQQGPGQDPQFLISFYEKMQSDKGSIPDRFSAQQFSDYHSELNMSSLELGDSALYFCASRRGVADTQYFGPGTRLTVL.

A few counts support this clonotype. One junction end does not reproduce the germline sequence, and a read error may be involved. The CDR3 sequence: CASSLLAGKETQHF. For the CDR3, the DNA is TGTGCCAGCAGCCTACTAGCGGGAAAAGAGACCCAGCACTTC. The V and J genes are TRBV5-6 and TRBJ2-5; 10 bases map to TRBD2. The V gene's germline CDR1 is SGHDT and CDR2 YYEEEE. This CDR3 is 14 amino acids long.

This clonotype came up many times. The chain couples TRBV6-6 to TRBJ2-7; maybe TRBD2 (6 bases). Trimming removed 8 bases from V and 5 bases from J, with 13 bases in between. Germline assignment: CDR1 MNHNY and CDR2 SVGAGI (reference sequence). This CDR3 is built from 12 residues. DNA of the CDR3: TGTGCCAGCTCCTTTAGCGGAAACGAGCAGTACTTC. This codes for CASSFSGNEQYF.

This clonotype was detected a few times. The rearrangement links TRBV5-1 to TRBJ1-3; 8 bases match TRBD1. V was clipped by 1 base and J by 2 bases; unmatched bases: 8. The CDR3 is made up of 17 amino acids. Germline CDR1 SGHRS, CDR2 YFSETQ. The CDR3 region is CASSLSPGGVAGNTIYF. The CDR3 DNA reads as TGCGCCAGCAGCTTGAGCCCAGGGGGCGTCGCTGGAAACACCATATATTTT.

The CDR3 sequence: CASSPLRDTEAFF. The CDR3 DNA sequence: TGTGCCAGCAGTCCCCTAAGGGACACTGAAGCTTTCTTT. This rearrangement joins TRBV12-3 or TRBV12-4 to TRBJ1-1; no clear D. This CDR3 spans 13 amino acids. Trimming removed 5 bases at V and 3 bases at J, with 10 bases between.

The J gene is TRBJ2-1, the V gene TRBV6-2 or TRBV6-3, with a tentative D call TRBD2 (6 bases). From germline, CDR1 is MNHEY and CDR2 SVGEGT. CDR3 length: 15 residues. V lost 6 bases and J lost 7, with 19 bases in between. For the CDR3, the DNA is TGTGCCAGCAGCGACCGGGACGGGGGATTTAATGAGCAGTTCTTC. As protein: CASSDRDGGFNEQFF.

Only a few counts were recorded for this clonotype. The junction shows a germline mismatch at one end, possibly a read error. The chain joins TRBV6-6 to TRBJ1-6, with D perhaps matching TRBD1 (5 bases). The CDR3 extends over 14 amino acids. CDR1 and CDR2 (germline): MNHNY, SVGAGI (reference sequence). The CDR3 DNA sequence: TGTGCCAGCAGTTATGGGGGTAATGATTCACCCCTCCACTTC. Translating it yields CASSYGGNDSPLHF.

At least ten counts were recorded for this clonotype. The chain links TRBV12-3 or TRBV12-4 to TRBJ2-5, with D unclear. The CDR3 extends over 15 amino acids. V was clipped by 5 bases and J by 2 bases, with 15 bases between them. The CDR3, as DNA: TGTGCCAGCAGTGTAACCACGGGCAGTCAAGAGACCCAGTACTTC. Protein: CASSVTTGSQETQYF.